A selection of T cell receptor beta chains follows, all from one sample in a study of T cell repertoires in cytomegalovirus infection. TCRdb re-analysed the reads in MiXCR, keeping a single row per CDR3 protein. The sample contains roughly 200,000 distinct CDR3 sequences, about 15% of which appear only once. Sequencing input: CD8+ T cells from PBMCs. Source of these receptors: a human donor in good health (CMV status not recorded). Some clones in this sample may be carry-over from other donors' samples. Both conserved end residues are part of each CDR3. The D gene is left open where the match is weak. Only part of the rows carry a size: once, few, many, or a class if the clone is expanded.

D gene: NA; V gene: TRBV12-3/TRBV12-4; J gene: TRBJ2-7; clone size: few; CDR3 DNA: TGTGCCAGCAGTTTCCCCGACAACAGGGTCGGTGCTGCCCTAACCTACGAGCAGTACTTC; CDR3 protein: CASSFPDNRVGAALTYEQYF
D gene: NA; V gene: TRBV11-1; J gene: TRBJ2-7; clone size: NA; CDR3 DNA: TGTGCCAGCAGCTTTATGGACTCCTACGAGCAGTACTTC; CDR3 protein: CASSFMDSYEQYF
D gene: TRBD1; V gene: TRBV6-6; J gene: TRBJ2-2; clone size: NA; CDR3 DNA: TGTGCCAGCAGTGCCCGGACAGGGTCATACACCGGGGAGCTGTTTTTT; CDR3 protein: CASSARTGSYTGELFF
D gene: NA; V gene: TRBV27; J gene: TRBJ1-1; clone size: NA; CDR3 DNA: TGTGCCAGCAGTTGGGGGGTGAACACTGAAGCTTTCTTT; CDR3 protein: CASSWGVNTEAFF
D gene: NA; V gene: TRBV28; J gene: TRBJ1-5; clone size: NA; CDR3 DNA: TGTGCCAGCAGTTCCGACAGGTCTAGTCAGCCCCAGCATTTT; CDR3 protein: CASSSDRSSQPQHF
D gene: TRBD1; V gene: TRBV20-1; J gene: TRBJ2-7; clone size: few; CDR3 DNA: TGCAGTGCGCAGTCGACAGGGGGATACGAGCAGTACTTC; CDR3 protein: CSAQSTGGYEQYF
D gene: NA; V gene: TRBV7-2; J gene: TRBJ2-5; clone size: NA; CDR3 DNA: TGTGCCAGCAGCTGGACTGAAGAGACCCAGTACTTC; CDR3 protein: CASSWTEETQYF
D gene: NA; V gene: TRBV7-9; J gene: TRBJ1-5; clone size: few; CDR3 DNA: TGTGCCAGCAGCTTAGGGGCCGGGGAGCCCCAGCATTTT; CDR3 protein: CASSLGAGEPQHF
D gene: NA; V gene: TRBV28; J gene: TRBJ1-2; clone size: NA; CDR3 DNA: TGTGCCAGCAGGCACGTAGGGGGCTACACCTTC; CDR3 protein: CASRHVGGYTF
D gene: TRBD1; V gene: TRBV28; J gene: TRBJ2-5; clone size: NA; CDR3 DNA: TGTGCCAGCAGTTTATGGGGACAGGGGTACCAAGAGACCCAGTACTTC; CDR3 protein: CASSLWGQGYQETQYF
D gene: NA; V gene: TRBV28; J gene: TRBJ1-4; clone size: NA; CDR3 DNA: TGTGCCAGCAGTCTTTCGCTTGCAACTAATGAAAAACTGTTTTTT; CDR3 protein: CASSLSLATNEKLFF
D gene: NA; V gene: TRBV4-1; J gene: TRBJ1-2; clone size: NA; CDR3 DNA: TGCGCCAGCAGCCAACTCGTCAGGGATGGTGGCTACACCTTC; CDR3 protein: CASSQLVRDGGYTF
D gene: NA; V gene: TRBV27; J gene: TRBJ2-7; clone size: NA; CDR3 DNA: TGTGCCAGCAGTCCATCCAGGGGGGCGGGTCTTCGGGGCGAGCAGTACTTC; CDR3 protein: CASSPSRGAGLRGEQYF
D gene: NA; V gene: TRBV6-2/TRBV6-3; J gene: TRBJ1-5; clone size: NA; CDR3 DNA: TGTGCCAGCAGGATTGGATCATGGTCCGGCAATCAGCCCCAGCATTTT; CDR3 protein: CASRIGSWSGNQPQHF
D gene: NA; V gene: TRBV20-1; J gene: TRBJ1-2; clone size: few; CDR3 DNA: TGCAGTGCTATCTATTGGGACATGCCCGACTATGGCTACACCTTC; CDR3 protein: CSAIYWDMPDYGYTF
D gene: TRBD2; V gene: TRBV7-9; J gene: TRBJ2-1; clone size: NA; CDR3 DNA: TGTGCCAGCAGCTCCCTAGCGGGGGGCCCAAATGAGCAGTTCTTC; CDR3 protein: CASSSLAGGPNEQFF
D gene: TRBD1; V gene: TRBV7-6; J gene: TRBJ2-7; clone size: few; CDR3 DNA: TGTGCCAGCAGCTTAGGACAGGGGATTTCCTACGAGCAGTACTTC; CDR3 protein: CASSLGQGISYEQYF
D gene: TRBD2; V gene: TRBV7-6; J gene: TRBJ2-4; clone size: NA; CDR3 DNA: TGTGCCAGCAGCCCCAGCGGGGGCGGAAACATTCAGTACTTC; CDR3 protein: CASSPSGGGNIQYF
D gene: NA; V gene: TRBV25-1; J gene: TRBJ1-1; clone size: NA; CDR3 DNA: TGTGCCAGCAGTGACCCTGGGGGGATGTGGGACACTGAAGCTTTCTTT; CDR3 protein: CASSDPGGMWDTEAFF
D gene: TRBD1; V gene: TRBV6-6; J gene: TRBJ2-5; clone size: few; CDR3 DNA: TGTGCCAGCAGTTACTCGGACAGGGGGTTGTTTGGGGAGACCCAGTACTTC; CDR3 protein: CASSYSDRGLFGETQYF
D gene: NA; V gene: TRBV7-9; J gene: TRBJ2-1; clone size: few; CDR3 DNA: TGTGCCAGCAGCCATACATACAATGAGCAGTTCTTC; CDR3 protein: CASSHTYNEQFF
D gene: NA; V gene: TRBV29-1; J gene: TRBJ2-1; clone size: once; CDR3 DNA: TGCAGCGTCACCGGGGGCGGTACGTACAATGAGCAGTTCTTC; CDR3 protein: CSVTGGGTYNEQFF
D gene: NA; V gene: TRBV15; J gene: TRBJ1-5; clone size: NA; CDR3 DNA: TGTGCCACCAGCAGAGATCTGTCCCCTGGGCAGCCCCAGCATTTT; CDR3 protein: CATSRDLSPGQPQHF
D gene: NA; V gene: TRBV5-6; J gene: TRBJ1-1; clone size: few; CDR3 DNA: TGTGCCAGCAGCTACGCGGGGGGGAACACTGAAGCTTTCTTT; CDR3 protein: CASSYAGGNTEAFF
D gene: NA; V gene: TRBV20-1; J gene: TRBJ1-5; clone size: NA; CDR3 DNA: TGCAGTGCTTTACAGGTAGATCAGCCCCAGCATTTT; CDR3 protein: CSALQVDQPQHF
D gene: TRBD1; V gene: TRBV7-2; J gene: TRBJ1-2; clone size: NA; CDR3 DNA: TGTGCCAGCAGCTTAGACCGGGACAGGGGGGAAGCATATGGCTACACCTTC; CDR3 protein: CASSLDRDRGEAYGYTF
D gene: NA; V gene: TRBV11-2; J gene: TRBJ2-3; clone size: NA; CDR3 DNA: TGTGCCAGCAGCTTACGGGATGACACAGATACGCAGTATTTT; CDR3 protein: CASSLRDDTDTQYF
D gene: TRBD1; V gene: TRBV6-5; J gene: TRBJ2-1; clone size: NA; CDR3 DNA: TGTGCCAGCAGGCCCCCGGGACAGGGATACAATGAGCAGTTCTTC; CDR3 protein: CASRPPGQGYNEQFF
D gene: NA; V gene: TRBV27; J gene: TRBJ1-5; clone size: few; CDR3 DNA: TGTGCCAGCAGTTTCGAGGTGGGAAATCAGCCCCAGCATTTT; CDR3 protein: CASSFEVGNQPQHF
D gene: TRBD2; V gene: TRBV20-1; J gene: TRBJ2-5; clone size: few; CDR3 DNA: TGCAGTGCTAGCTCACTAGCGGGGGTGGGAGAGACCCAGTACTTC; CDR3 protein: CSASSLAGVGETQYF
D gene: TRBD1; V gene: TRBV27; J gene: TRBJ1-2; clone size: few; CDR3 DNA: TGTGCCAGCAGTTTGACTACAGGGGGGATCTATGGCTACACCTTC; CDR3 protein: CASSLTTGGIYGYTF
D gene: TRBD2; V gene: TRBV7-6; J gene: TRBJ2-1; clone size: NA; CDR3 DNA: TGTGCCAGCAGCCCGAGCGCGGGGGTGTACAATGAGCAGTTCTTC; CDR3 protein: CASSPSAGVYNEQFF
D gene: NA; V gene: TRBV29-1; J gene: TRBJ2-3; clone size: NA; CDR3 DNA: TGCAGCGTTGGAGAGGTGGGGTATAGGTTCACAGATACGCAGTATTTT; CDR3 protein: CSVGEVGYRFTDTQYF
D gene: TRBD2; V gene: TRBV2; J gene: TRBJ2-1; clone size: few; CDR3 DNA: TGTGCCAGCAGGGTAGCGGGGGGGCTTGAGCAGTTCTTC; CDR3 protein: CASRVAGGLEQFF
D gene: TRBD1; V gene: TRBV6-6; J gene: TRBJ1-5; clone size: few; CDR3 DNA: TGTGCCAGCAGTCCCCAGGGGGCAATGAGGCAGCCCCAGCATTTT; CDR3 protein: CASSPQGAMRQPQHF
D gene: NA; V gene: TRBV6-5; J gene: TRBJ2-7; clone size: few; CDR3 DNA: TGTGCCAGCGGCGCGAGGGGTTACGAGCAGTACTTC; CDR3 protein: CASGARGYEQYF
D gene: TRBD1; V gene: TRBV11-2; J gene: TRBJ2-1; clone size: few; CDR3 DNA: TGTGCCAGCAGCTTTTCCGGGGCAGGGGGCAATGAGCAGTTCTTC; CDR3 protein: CASSFSGAGGNEQFF
D gene: NA; V gene: TRBV28; J gene: TRBJ1-2; clone size: NA; CDR3 DNA: TGTGCCAGCAGTTTTCACTTTTCAGACTATGGCTACACCTTC; CDR3 protein: CASSFHFSDYGYTF
D gene: NA; V gene: TRBV2; J gene: TRBJ2-2; clone size: NA; CDR3 DNA: TGTGCCAGCAGACGCGCCGGGGGGCGGACGAACACCGGGGAGCTGTTTTTT; CDR3 protein: CASRRAGGRTNTGELFF
D gene: NA; V gene: TRBV7-9; J gene: TRBJ2-7; clone size: few; CDR3 DNA: TGTGCCAGCAGCCCAAGGGCAGCAATCTACGAGCAGTACTTC; CDR3 protein: CASSPRAAIYEQYF
D gene: NA; V gene: TRBV10-3; J gene: TRBJ2-3; clone size: few; CDR3 DNA: TGTGCCCTTCGTACTGCAGATACGCAGTATTTT; CDR3 protein: CALRTADTQYF
D gene: NA; V gene: TRBV12-3/TRBV12-4; J gene: TRBJ2-1; clone size: NA; CDR3 DNA: TGTGCCAGCAGTTTTAGGCGATATGAGCAGTTCTTC; CDR3 protein: CASSFRRYEQFF
D gene: NA; V gene: TRBV6-5; J gene: TRBJ2-7; clone size: NA; CDR3 DNA: TGTGCCAGCAGTTACTCTGTCCAGGGCACTCTGTACGAGCAGTACTTC; CDR3 protein: CASSYSVQGTLYEQYF
D gene: TRBD1; V gene: TRBV14; J gene: TRBJ1-2; clone size: few; CDR3 DNA: TGTGCCAGCAGCCAAGATCCAGGGGGGGTCTATGGCTACACCTTC; CDR3 protein: CASSQDPGGVYGYTF
D gene: TRBD1; V gene: TRBV6-2/TRBV6-3; J gene: TRBJ2-1; clone size: NA; CDR3 DNA: TGTGCCAGCAGCAACCCCCGGACAGGGTCCCATGAGCAGTTCTTC; CDR3 protein: CASSNPRTGSHEQFF
D gene: NA; V gene: TRBV6-1; J gene: TRBJ2-5; clone size: NA; CDR3 DNA: TGTGCCAGCAGTTGGTTAGAAGAGACCCAGTACTTC; CDR3 protein: CASSWLEETQYF
D gene: NA; V gene: TRBV7-2; J gene: TRBJ2-7; clone size: few; CDR3 DNA: TGTGCCAGCAGCTTACGACAGCCATACGAGCAGTACTTC; CDR3 protein: CASSLRQPYEQYF
D gene: NA; V gene: TRBV6-2/TRBV6-3; J gene: TRBJ1-1; clone size: NA; CDR3 DNA: TGTGCCAGCAGTTACGACAGGATGAACACTGAAGCTTTCTTT; CDR3 protein: CASSYDRMNTEAFF
D gene: NA; V gene: TRBV6-1; J gene: TRBJ2-7; clone size: many; CDR3 DNA: TGTGCCAGCAGTACCGGGACACTTTACGAGCAGTACTTC; CDR3 protein: CASSTGTLYEQYF